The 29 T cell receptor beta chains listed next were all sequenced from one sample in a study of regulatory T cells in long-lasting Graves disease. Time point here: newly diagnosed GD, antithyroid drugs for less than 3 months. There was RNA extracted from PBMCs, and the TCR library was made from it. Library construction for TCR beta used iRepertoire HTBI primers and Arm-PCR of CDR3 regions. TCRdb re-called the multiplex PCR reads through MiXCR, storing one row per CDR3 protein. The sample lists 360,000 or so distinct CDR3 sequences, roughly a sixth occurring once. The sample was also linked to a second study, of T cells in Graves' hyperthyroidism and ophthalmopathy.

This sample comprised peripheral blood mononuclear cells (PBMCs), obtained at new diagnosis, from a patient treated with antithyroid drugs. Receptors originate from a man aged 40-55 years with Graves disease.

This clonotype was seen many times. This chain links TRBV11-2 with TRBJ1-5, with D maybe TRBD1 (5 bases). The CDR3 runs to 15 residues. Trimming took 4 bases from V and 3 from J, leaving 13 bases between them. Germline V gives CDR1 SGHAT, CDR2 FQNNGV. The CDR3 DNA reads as TGTGCCAGCAGCTCCAACGACAGATACAATCAGCCCCAGCATTTT. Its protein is CASSSNDRYNQPQHF. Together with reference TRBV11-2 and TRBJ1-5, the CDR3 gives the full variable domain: EAGVAQSPRYKIIEKRQSVAFWCNPISGHATLYWYQQILGQGPKLLIQFQNNGVVDDSQLPKDRFSAERLKGVDSTLKIQPAKLEDSAVYLCASSSNDRYNQPQHFGDGTRLSIL.

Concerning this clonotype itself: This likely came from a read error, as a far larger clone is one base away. CDR3 loop: CASSLISYEQFF. In DNA form, the CDR3 reads TGTGCCAGCAGCTTAATCTCCTACGAGCAGTTCTTC. The chain recombines TRBV7-2 with TRBJ2-1; D gene uncertain. The CDR3 has 12 amino acids. Germline loops: CDR1 SGHTA, CDR2 FQGNSA. V was trimmed by 2 bases and J by 10 bases, leaving 9 bases between them.

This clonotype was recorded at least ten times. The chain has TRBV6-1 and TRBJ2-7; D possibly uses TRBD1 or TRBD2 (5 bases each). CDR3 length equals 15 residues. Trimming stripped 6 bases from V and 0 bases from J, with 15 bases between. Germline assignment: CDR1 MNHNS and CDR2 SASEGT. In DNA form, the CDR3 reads TGTGCCAGCAGGTCGGGACGTGGGGTCTCCTACGAGCAGTACTTC. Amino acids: CASRSGRGVSYEQYF.

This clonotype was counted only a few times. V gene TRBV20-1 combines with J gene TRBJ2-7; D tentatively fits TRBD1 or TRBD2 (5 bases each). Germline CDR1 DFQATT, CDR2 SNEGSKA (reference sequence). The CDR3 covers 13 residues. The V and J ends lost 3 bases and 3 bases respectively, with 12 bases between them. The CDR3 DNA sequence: TGCAGTGCTAGTTTGGGACCGAACTACGAGCAGTACTTC. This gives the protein CSASLGPNYEQYF.

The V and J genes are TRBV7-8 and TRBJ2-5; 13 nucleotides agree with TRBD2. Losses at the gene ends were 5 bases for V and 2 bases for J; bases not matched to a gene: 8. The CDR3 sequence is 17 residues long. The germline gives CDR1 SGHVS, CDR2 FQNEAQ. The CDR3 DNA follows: TGTGCCAGCAGCACCCGACTAGCGGGGGGACTACAAGAGACCCAGTACTTC. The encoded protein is CASSTRLAGGLQETQYF.

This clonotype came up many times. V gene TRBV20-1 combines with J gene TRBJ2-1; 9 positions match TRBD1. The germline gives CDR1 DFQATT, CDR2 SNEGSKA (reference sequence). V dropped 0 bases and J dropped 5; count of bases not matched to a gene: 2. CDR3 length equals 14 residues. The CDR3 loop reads CSAREGQGNNEQFF. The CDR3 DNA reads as TGCAGTGCTAGAGAGGGACAGGGAAACAATGAGCAGTTCTTC.

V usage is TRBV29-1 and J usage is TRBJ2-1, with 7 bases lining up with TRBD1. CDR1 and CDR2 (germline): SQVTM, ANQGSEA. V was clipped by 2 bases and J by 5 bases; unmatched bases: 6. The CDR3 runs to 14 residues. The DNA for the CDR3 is TGCAGCGTTGAATTGACAGGGTACAACAATGAGCAGTTCTTC. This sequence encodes CSVELTGYNNEQFF.

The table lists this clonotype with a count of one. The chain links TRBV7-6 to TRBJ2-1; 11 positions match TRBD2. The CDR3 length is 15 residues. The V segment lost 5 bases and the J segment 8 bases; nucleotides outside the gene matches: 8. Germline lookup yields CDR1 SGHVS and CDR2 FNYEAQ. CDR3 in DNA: TGTGCCAGCAGCCACACTAGCGGGAGTGGGGATGAGCAGTTCTTC. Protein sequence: CASSHTSGSGDEQFF.

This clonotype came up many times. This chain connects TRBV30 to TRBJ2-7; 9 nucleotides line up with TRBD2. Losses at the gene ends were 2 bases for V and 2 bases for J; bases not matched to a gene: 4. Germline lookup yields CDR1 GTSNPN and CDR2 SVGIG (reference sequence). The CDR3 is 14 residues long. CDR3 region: CAWSPGLAAYEQYF. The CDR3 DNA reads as TGTGCCTGGAGTCCGGGACTAGCTGCCTACGAGCAGTACTTC.

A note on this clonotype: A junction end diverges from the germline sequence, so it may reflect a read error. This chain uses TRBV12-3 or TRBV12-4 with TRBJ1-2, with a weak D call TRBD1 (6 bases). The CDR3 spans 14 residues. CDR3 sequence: CVSSTEGGNYGYTF. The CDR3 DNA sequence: TGTGTCAGCAGTACCGAGGGGGGGAACTATGGCTACACCTTC.

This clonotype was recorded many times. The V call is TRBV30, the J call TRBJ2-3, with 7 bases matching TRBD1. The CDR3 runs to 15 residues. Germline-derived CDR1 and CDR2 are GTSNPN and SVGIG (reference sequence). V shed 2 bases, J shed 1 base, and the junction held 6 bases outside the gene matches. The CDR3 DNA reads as TGTGCCTGGAGTCCGCTCGACAGGGGCACAGATACGCAGTATTTT. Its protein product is CAWSPLDRGTDTQYF. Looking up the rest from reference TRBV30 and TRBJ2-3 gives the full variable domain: SQTIHQWPATLVQPVGSPLSLECTVEGTSNPNLYWYRQAAGRGLQLLFYSVGIGQISSEVPQNLSASRPQDRQFILSSKKLLLSDSGFYLCAWSPLDRGTDTQYFGPGTRLTVL.

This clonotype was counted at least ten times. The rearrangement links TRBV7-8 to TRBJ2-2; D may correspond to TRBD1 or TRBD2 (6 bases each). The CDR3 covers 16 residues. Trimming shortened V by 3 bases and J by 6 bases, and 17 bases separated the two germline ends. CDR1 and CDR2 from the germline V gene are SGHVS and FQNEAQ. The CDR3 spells CASSFGPRGASGELFF. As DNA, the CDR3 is TGTGCCAGCAGCTTCGGGCCTAGGGGGGCCTCCGGGGAGCTGTTTTTT.

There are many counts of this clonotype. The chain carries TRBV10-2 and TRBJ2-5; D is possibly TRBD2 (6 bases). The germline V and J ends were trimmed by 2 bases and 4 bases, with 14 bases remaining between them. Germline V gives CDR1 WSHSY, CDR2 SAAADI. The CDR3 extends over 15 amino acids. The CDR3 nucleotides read TGCGCCAGCAGTGAGAATCGGAGGGGAGGAGAGACCCAGTACTTC. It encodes CASSENRRGGETQYF.

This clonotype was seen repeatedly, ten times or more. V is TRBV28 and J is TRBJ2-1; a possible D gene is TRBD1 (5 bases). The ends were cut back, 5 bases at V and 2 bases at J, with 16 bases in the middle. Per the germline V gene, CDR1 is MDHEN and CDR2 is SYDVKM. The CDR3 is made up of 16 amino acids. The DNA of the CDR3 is TGTGCCAGCAGTGGACAACCAGGGTCCCCCTACAATGAGCAGTTCTTC. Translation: CASSGQPGSPYNEQFF.

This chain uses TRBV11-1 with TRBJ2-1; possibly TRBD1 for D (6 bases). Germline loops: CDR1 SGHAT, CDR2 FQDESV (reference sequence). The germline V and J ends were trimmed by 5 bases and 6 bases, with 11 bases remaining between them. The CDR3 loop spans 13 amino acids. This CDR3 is CASSPTGPNEQFF. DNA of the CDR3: TGTGCCAGCAGCCCCACAGGGCCCAATGAGCAGTTCTTC.

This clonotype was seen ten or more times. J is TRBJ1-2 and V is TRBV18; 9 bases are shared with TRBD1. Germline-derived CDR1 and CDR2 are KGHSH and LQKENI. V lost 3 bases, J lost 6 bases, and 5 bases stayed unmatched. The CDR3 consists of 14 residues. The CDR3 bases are TGTGCCAGCTCACCGGGGACAGGGTGGAATGGCTACACCTTC. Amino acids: CASSPGTGWNGYTF. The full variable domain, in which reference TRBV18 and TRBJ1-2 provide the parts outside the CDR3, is NAGVMQNPRHLVRRRGQEARLRCSPMKGHSHVYWYRQLPEEGLKFMVYLQKENIIDESGMPKERFSAEFPKEGPSILRIQQVVRGDSAAYFCASSPGTGWNGYTFGSGTRLTVV.

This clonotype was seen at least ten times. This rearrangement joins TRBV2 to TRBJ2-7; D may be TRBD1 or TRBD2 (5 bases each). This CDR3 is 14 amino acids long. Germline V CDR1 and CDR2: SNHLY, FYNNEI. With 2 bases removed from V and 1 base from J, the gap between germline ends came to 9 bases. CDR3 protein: CASSEQGVSYEQYF. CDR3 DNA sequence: TGTGCCAGCAGTGAACAGGGAGTATCCTACGAGCAGTACTTC.

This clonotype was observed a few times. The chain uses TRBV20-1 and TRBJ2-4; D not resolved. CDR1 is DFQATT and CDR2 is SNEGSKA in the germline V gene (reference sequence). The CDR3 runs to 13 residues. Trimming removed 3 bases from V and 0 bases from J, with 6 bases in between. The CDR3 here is CSARVLAKNIQYF. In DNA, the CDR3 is TGCAGTGCTAGGGTGCTAGCCAAAAACATTCAGTACTTC.

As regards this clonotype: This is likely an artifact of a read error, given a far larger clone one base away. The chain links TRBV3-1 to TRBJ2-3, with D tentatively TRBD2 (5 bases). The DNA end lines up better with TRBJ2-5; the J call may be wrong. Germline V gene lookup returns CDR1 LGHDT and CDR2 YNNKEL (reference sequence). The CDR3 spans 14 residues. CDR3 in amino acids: CAGSLPERGKTQYF. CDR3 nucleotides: TGTGCCGGCAGCCTCCCCGAACGGGGAAAGACCCAGTACTTC.

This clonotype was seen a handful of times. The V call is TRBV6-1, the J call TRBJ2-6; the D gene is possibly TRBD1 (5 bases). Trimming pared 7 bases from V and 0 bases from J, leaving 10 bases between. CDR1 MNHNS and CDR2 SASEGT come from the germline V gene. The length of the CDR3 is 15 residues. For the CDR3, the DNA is TGTGCCAGCATTTCCAGGGCCTCTGGGGCCAACGTCCTGACTTTC. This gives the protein CASISRASGANVLTF.

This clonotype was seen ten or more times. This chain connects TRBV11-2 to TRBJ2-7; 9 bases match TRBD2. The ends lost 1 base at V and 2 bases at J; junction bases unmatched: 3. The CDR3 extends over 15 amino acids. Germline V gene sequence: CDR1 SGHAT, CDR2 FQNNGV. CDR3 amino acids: CASSLGASGAYEQYF. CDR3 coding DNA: TGTGCCAGCAGCTTAGGTGCTAGCGGGGCCTACGAGCAGTACTTC.

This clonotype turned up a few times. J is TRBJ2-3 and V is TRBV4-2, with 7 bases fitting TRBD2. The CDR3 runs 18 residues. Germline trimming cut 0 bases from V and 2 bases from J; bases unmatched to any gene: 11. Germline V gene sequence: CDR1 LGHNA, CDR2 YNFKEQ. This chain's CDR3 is CASSQDLGGGDSTDTQYF. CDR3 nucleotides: TGTGCCAGCAGCCAAGACCTCGGCGGGGGAGATTCCACAGATACGCAGTATTTT.

CDR3 bases: TGTGCCAGCAGCCCGGACAGGTCTTTTTCACCCCTCCACTTT. This gives the protein CASSPDRSFSPLHF. V is TRBV7-9 and J is TRBJ1-6, with 7 bases aligning to TRBD1. With 5 bases clipped from V and 9 bases from J, the junction kept 7 bases outside the gene matches. There are 14 residues in the CDR3. From germline, CDR1 is SEHNR and CDR2 FQNEAQ (reference sequence). Based on the CDR3 plus reference TRBV7-9 and TRBJ1-6, the full variable domain is DTGVSQNPRHKITKRGQNVTFRCDPISEHNRLYWYRQTLGQGPEFLTYFQNEAQLEKSRLLSDRFSAERPKGSFSTLEIQRTEQGDSAMYLCASSPDRSFSPLHFGNGTRLTVT.

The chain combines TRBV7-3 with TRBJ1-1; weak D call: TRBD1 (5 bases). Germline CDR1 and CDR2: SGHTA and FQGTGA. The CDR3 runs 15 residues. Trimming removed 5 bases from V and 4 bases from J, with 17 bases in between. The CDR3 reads CASSPGTGRLTEAFF. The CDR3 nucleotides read TGTGCCAGCAGCCCGGGAACGGGACGGCTCACTGAAGCTTTCTTT.

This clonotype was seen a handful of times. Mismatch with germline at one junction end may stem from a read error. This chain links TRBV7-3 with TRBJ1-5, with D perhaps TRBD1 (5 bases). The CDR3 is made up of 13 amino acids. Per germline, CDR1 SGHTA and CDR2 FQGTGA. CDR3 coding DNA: TGTACCAGCAGCACGGGACTTAACCAGCCCCAGCATTTT. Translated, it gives CTSSTGLNQPQHF. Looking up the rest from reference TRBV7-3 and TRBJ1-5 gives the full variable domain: GAGVSQTPSNKVTEKGKYVELRCDPISGHTALYWYRQSLGQGPEFLIYFQGTGAADDSGLPNDRFFAVRPEGSVSTLKIQRTERGDSAVYLCTSSTGLNQPQHFGDGTRLSIL.

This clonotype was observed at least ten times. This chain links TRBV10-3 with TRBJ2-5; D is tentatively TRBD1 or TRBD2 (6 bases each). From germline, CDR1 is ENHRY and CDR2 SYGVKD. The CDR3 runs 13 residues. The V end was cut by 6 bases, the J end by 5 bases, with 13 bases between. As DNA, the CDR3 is TGTGCCATCAGAGAGACAGGAGGGGAGACCCAGTACTTC. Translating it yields CAIRETGGETQYF.

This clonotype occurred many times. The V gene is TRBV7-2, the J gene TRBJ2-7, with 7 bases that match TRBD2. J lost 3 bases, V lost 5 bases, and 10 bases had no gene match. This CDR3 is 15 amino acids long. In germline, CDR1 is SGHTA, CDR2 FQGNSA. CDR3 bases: TGTGCCAGCAGCCCCGTTGAGCGGGGTTACTACGAGCAGTACTTC. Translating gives CASSPVERGYYEQYF.

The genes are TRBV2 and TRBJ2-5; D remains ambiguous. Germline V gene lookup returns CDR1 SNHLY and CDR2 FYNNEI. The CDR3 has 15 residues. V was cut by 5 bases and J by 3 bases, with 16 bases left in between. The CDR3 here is CASSSGPPPEETQYF. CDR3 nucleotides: TGTGCCAGCAGTTCCGGGCCCCCGCCTGAAGAGACCCAGTACTTC.

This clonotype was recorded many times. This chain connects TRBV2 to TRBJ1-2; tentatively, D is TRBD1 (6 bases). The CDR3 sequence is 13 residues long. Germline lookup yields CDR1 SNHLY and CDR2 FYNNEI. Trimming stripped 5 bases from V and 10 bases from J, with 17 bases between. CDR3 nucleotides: TGTGCCAGCAGTAGACGACAGGATCTAGACTACACCTTC. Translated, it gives CASSRRQDLDYTF.